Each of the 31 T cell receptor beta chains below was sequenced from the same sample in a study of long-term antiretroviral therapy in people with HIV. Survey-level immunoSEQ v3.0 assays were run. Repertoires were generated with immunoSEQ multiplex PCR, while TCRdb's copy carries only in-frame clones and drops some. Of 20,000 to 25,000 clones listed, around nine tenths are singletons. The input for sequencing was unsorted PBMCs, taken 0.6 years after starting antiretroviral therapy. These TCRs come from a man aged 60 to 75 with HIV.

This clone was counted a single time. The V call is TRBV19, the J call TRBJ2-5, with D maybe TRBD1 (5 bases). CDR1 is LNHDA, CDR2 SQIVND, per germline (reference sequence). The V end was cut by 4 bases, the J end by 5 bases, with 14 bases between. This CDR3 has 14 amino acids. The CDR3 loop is CASSTGGAWETQYF. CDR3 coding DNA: TGTGCCAGTAGTACCGGTGGGGCTTGGGAGACCCAGTACTTC.

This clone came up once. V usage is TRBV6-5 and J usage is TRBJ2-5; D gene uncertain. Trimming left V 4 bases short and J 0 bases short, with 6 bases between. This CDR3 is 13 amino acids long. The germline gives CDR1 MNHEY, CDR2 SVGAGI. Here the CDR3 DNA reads TGTGCCAGCAGTTTATCCTACCAAGAGACCCAGTACTTC. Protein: CASSLSYQETQYF.

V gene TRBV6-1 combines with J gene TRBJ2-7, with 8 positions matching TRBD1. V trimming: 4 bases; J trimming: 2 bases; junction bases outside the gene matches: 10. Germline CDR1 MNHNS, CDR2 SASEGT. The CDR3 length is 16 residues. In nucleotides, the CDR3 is TGTGCCAGCAGTGCTGAGGACAGGGTTGAGACCTACGAGCAGTACTTC. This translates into CASSAEDRVETYEQYF.

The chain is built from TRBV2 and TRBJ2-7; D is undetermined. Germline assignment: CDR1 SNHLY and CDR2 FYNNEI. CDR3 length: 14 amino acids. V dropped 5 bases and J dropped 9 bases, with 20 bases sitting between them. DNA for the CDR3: TGTGCCAGCAGTACTTCAGCAGTGATGGTGGGGCAGTACTTC. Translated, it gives CASSTSAVMVGQYF.

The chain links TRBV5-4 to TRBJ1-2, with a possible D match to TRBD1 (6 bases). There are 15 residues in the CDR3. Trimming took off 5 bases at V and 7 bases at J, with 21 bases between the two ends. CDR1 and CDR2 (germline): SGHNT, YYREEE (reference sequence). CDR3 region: CASRDPGAQAGGYTF. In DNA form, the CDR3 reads TGTGCCAGCAGGGACCCAGGGGCCCAGGCTGGTGGCTACACCTTC. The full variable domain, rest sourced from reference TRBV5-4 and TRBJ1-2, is ETGVTQSPTHLIKTRGQQVTLRCSSQSGHNTVSWYQQALGQGPQFIFQYYREEENGRGNFPPRFSGLQFPNYSSELNVNALELDDSALYLCASRDPGAQAGGYTFGSGTRLTVV.

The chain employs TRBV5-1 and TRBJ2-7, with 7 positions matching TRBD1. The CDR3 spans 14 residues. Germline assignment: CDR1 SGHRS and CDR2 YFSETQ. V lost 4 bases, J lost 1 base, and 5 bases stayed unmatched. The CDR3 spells CASSPRQGSYEQYF. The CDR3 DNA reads TGCGCCAGCAGCCCTAGACAGGGATCCTACGAGCAGTACTTC. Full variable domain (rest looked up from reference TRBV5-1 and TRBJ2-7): KAGVTQTPRYLIKTRGQQVTLSCSPISGHRSVSWYQQTPGQGLQFLFEYFSETQRNKGNFPGRFSGRQFSNSRSEMNVSTLELGDSALYLCASSPRQGSYEQYFGPGTRLTVT.

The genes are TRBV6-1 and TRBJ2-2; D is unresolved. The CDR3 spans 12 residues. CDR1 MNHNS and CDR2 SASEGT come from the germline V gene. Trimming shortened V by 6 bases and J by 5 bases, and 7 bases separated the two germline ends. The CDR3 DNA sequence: TGTGCCAGCAGCAAGGAAACCGGGGAGCTGTTTTTT. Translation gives CASSKETGELFF.

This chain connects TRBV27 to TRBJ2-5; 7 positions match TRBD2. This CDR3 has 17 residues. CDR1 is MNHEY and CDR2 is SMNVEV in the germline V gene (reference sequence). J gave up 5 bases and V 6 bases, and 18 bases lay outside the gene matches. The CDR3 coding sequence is TGTGCCAGCAGACGCCTGACTAGCTGGCGTCCCCCGGAGACCCAGTACTTC. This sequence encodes CASRRLTSWRPPETQYF.

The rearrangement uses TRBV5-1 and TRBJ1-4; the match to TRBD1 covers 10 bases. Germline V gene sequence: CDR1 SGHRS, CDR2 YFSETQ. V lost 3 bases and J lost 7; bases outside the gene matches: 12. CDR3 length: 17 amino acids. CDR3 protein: CASSSDPPGQGSEKLFF. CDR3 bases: TGCGCCAGCAGCTCCGACCCCCCGGGACAGGGGAGTGAAAAACTGTTTTTT.

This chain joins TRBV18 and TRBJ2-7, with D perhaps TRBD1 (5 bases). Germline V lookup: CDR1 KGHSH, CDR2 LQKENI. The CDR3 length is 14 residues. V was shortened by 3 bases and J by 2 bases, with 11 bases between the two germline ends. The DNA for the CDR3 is TGTGCCAGCTCACCGACAGCAACCCCCTACGAGCAGTACTTC. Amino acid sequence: CASSPTATPYEQYF. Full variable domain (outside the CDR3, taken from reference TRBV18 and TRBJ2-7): NAGVMQNPRHLVRRRGQEARLRCSPMKGHSHVYWYRQLPEEGLKFMVYLQKENIIDESGMPKERFSAEFPKEGPSILRIQQVVRGDSAAYFCASSPTATPYEQYFGPGTRLTVT.

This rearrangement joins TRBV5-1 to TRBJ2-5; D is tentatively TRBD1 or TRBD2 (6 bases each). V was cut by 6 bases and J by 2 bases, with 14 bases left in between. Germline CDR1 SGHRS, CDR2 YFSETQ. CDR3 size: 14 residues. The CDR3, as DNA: TGCGCCAGCACCTATTGGGGGGCACAAGAGACCCAGTACTTC. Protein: CASTYWGAQETQYF. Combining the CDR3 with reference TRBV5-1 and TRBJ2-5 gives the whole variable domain KAGVTQTPRYLIKTRGQQVTLSCSPISGHRSVSWYQQTPGQGLQFLFEYFSETQRNKGNFPGRFSGRQFSNSRSEMNVSTLELGDSALYLCASTYWGAQETQYFGPGTRLLVL.

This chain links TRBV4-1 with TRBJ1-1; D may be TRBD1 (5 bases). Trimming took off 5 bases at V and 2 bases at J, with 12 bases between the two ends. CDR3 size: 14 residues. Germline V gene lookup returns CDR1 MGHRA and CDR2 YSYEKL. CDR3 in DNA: TGCGCCAGCAGCAGGGGACGGGCTAACACTGAAGCTTTCTTT. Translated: CASSRGRANTEAFF.

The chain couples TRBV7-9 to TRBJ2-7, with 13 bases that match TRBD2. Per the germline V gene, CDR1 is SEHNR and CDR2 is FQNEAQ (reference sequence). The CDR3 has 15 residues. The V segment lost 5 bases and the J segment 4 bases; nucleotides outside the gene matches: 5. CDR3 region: CASSLGLAGPYEQYF. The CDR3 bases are TGTGCCAGCAGCCTGGGACTAGCGGGACCATACGAGCAGTACTTC.

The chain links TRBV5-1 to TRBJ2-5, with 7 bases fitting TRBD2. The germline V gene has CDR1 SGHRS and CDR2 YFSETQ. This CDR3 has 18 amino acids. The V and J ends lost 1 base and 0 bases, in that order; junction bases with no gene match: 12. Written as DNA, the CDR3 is TGCGCCAGCAGCTTGAAATTACTTACGGGGGGATACCAAGAGACCCAGTACTTC. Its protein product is CASSLKLLTGGYQETQYF.

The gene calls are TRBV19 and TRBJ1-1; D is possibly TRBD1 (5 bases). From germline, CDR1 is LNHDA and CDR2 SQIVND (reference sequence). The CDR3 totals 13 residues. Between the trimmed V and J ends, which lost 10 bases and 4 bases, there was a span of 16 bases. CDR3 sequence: CATLGPGGTEAFF. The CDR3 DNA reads TGTGCCACTTTAGGCCCCGGGGGCACTGAAGCTTTCTTT.

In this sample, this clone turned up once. The CDR3 protein is CASSQGNQETQYF. CDR3 nucleotides: TGTGCCAGCAGCCAGGGCAACCAAGAGACCCAGTACTTC. The rearrangement uses TRBV7-3 and TRBJ2-5; a weak D match, TRBD1 (5 bases). Germline CDR1 reads SGHTA; CDR2 reads FQGTGA. V lost 5 bases to trimming and J lost 0 bases, with 7 bases between them. The CDR3 has 13 amino acids.

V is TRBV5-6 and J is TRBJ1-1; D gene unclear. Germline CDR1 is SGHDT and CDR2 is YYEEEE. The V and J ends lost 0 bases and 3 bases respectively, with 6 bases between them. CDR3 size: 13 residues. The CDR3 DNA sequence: TGTGCCAGCAGCTTGGGTGGGGACACTGAAGCTTTCTTT. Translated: CASSLGGDTEAFF.

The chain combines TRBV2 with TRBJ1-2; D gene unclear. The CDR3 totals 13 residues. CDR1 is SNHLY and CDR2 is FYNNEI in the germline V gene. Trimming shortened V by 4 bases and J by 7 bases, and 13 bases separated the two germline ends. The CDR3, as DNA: TGTGCCAGCAGTGCGACCCAGAAGGGTGGCTACACCTTC. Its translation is CASSATQKGGYTF.

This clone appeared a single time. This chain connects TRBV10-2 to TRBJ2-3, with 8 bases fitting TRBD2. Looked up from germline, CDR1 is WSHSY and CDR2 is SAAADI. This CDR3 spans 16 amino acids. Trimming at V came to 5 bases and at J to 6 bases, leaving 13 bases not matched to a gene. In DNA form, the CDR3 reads TGCGCCAGCAGTATCGTTCGGGGGGGCCTTACTGATACGCAGTATTTT. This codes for CASSIVRGGLTDTQYF.

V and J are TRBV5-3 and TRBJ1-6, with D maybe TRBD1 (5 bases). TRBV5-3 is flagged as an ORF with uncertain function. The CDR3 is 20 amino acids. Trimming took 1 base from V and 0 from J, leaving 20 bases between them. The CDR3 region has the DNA TGTGCCAGAAGCTTGAGGTGGGGCGCGCCTCTATACTCCTATAATTCACCCCTCCACTTT. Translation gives CARSLRWGAPLYSYNSPLHF.

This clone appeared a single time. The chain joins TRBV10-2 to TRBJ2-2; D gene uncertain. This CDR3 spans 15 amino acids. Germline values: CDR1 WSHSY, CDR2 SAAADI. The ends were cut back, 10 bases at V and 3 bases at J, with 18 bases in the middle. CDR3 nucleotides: TGCGCCACTACCGCCGGACCGATATACACCGGGGAGCTGTTTTTT. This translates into CATTAGPIYTGELFF.

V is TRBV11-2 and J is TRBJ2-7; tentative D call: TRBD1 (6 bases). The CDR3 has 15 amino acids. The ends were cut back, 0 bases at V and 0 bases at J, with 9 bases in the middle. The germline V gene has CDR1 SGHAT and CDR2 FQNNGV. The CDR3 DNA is TGTGCCAGCAGCTTAGATGGGGGCACCTCCTACGAGCAGTACTTC. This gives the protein CASSLDGGTSYEQYF.

The CDR3 DNA sequence: TGTGCCATCAGTGAGTCCGGGACAGGGGGGACAGATACGCAGTATTTT. Protein: CAISESGTGGTDTQYF. The chain joins TRBV10-3 to TRBJ2-3; 11 bases match TRBD1. Germline-derived CDR1 and CDR2 are ENHRY and SYGVKD. With 0 bases clipped from V and 3 bases from J, the junction kept 2 bases outside the gene matches. The CDR3 spans 16 residues.

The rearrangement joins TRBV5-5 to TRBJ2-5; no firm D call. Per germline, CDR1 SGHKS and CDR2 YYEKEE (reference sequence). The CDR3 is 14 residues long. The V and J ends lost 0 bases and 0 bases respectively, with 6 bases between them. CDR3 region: CASSLVGYQETQYF. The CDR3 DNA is TGTGCCAGCAGCTTGGTGGGGTACCAAGAGACCCAGTACTTC.

As DNA, the CDR3 is TGTGCCAGCAGCTTAGCGCTGGGGAGGGGTAGGAACACTGAAGCTTTCTTT. Protein: CASSLALGRGRNTEAFF. The rearrangement joins TRBV7-2 to TRBJ1-1; perhaps TRBD1 as D (5 bases). Germline V gene data show CDR1 as SGHTA and CDR2 as FQGNSA. The CDR3 extends over 17 amino acids. Trimming shortened V by 0 bases and J by 1 base, and 15 bases separated the two germline ends.

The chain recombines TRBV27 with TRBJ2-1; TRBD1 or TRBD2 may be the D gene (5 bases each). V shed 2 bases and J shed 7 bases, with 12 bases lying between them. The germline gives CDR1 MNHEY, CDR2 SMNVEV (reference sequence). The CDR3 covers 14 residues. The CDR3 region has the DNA TGTGCCAGCAGTTTACGGGACCCCGAAAATGAGCAGTTCTTC. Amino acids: CASSLRDPENEQFF.

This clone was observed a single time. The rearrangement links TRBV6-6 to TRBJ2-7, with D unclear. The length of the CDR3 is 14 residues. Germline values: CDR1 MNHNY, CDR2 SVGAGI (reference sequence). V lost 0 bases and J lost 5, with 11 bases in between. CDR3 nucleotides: TGTGCCAGCAGTTACTCCGAGGTGTTACACGAGCAGTACTTC. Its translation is CASSYSEVLHEQYF.

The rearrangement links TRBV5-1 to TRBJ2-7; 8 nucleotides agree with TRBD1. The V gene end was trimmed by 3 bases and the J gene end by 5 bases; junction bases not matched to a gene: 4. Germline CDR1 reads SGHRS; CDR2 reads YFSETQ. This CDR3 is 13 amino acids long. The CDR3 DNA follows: TGCGCCAGCAGCTGGACAGGGCACAACGAGCAGTACTTC. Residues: CASSWTGHNEQYF.

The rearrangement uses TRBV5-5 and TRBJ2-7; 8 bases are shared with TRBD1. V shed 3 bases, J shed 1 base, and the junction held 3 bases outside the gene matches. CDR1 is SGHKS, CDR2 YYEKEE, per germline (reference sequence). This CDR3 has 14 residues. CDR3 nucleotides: TGTGCCAGCAGCTCGGACAGGGCATCCTACGAGCAGTACTTC. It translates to CASSSDRASYEQYF.

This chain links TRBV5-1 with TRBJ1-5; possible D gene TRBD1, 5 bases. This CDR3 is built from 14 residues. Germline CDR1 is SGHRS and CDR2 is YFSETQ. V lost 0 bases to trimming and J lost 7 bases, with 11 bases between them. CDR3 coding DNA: TGCGCCAGCAGCTTGGAGACAGCGGGACAGCCCCAGCATTTT. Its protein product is CASSLETAGQPQHF.

This CDR3 reads CASIPRVNEQFF. CDR3 in DNA: TGTGCCAGCATCCCCAGGGTAAATGAGCAGTTCTTC. The rearrangement links TRBV9 to TRBJ2-1, with D tentatively TRBD1 (5 bases). Germline-derived CDR1 and CDR2 are SGDLS and YYNGEE. CDR3 length: 12 amino acids. V lost 6 bases and J lost 7, with 11 bases in between.